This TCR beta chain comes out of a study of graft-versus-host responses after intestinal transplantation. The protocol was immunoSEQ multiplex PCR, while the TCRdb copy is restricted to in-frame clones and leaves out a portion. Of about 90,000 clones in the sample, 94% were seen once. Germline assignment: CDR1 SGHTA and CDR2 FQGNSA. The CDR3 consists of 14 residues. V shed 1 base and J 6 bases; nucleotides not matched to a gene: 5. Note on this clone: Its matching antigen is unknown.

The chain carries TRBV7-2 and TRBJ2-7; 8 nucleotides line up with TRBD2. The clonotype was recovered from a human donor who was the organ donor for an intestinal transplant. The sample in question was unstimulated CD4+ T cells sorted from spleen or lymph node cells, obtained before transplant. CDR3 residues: CASSLEALAAEQYF. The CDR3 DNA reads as TGTGCCAGCAGCTTAGAGGCACTAGCGGCCGAGCAGTACTTC. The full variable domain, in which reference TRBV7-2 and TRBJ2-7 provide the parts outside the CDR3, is GAGVSQSPSNKVTEKGKDVELRCDPISGHTALYWYRQSLGQGLEFLIYFQGNSAPDKSGLPSDRFSAERTGGSVSTLTIQRTQQEDSAVYLCASSLEALAAEQYFGPGTRLTVT.